These T cell receptor beta chains were read from a single sample in a study of CD8 T cells in Susac syndrome. TCRdb fed the immunoSEQ multiplex PCR reads into MiXCR, producing one record per CDR3 protein. The sample gives about 170,000 distinct CDR3 sequences, approximately 93% of which show up once; over 0.08% is in the top ten. The specimen was CD4+ T cells from PBMCs. Every receptor here comes from a human donor with multiple sclerosis. CDR3s include the opening cysteine and the closing phenylalanine or tryptophan. The order of the fields is V gene, clone size, CDR3 length, J gene, D gene, CDR3 DNA, CDR3 protein. A D gene is named only where the DNA matches it firmly. Expanded clones get a size class; other rows say once, few or many, or leave the size out.

TRBV20-1	-	15	TRBJ2-3	-	TGCAGTGCTAGAGATTGGCTAGCGAAGTTAGATACGCAGTATTTT	CSARDWLAKLDTQYF
TRBV20-1	-	11	TRBJ1-2	-	TGCAGTGCTACGCAGGGAAGCGGCTACACCTTC	CSATQGSGYTF
TRBV9	-	12	TRBJ1-2	-	TGTGCCAGCTCCCAAATTGGGTATGGCTACACCTTC	CASSQIGYGYTF
TRBV7-8	-	18	TRBJ2-2	TRBD2	TGTGCCAGCAGCGGAGAGACTAGCGGGAGAACAGGCACCGGGGAGCTGTTTTTT	CASSGETSGRTGTGELFF
TRBV5-1	-	17	TRBJ2-7	TRBD1	TGCGCCAGCAGTTTGGATCCCCCGGGACAGGGAGCGAGCGAGCAGTACTTC	CASSLDPPGQGASEQYF
TRBV4-1	-	16	TRBJ2-2	TRBD2	TGCGCCAGCAGCCAACTAGCGGGAGTAAGCGCCGGGGAGCTGTTTTTT	CASSQLAGVSAGELFF
TRBV20-1	-	16	TRBJ2-2	TRBD1	TGCAGTGCTAGTAAGGGGGACAGGACTCGGTCCGGGGAGCTGTTTTTT	CSASKGDRTRSGELFF
TRBV30	-	13	TRBJ2-7	-	TGTGCCTGGGCGTCTCAGGAGGGGGACGAGCAGTACTTC	CAWASQEGDEQYF
TRBV29-1	-	17	TRBJ2-1	TRBD2	TGCAGCGCCGGACGACTAGCGGGAGCCTTAACCTACAATGAGCAGTTCTTC	CSAGRLAGALTYNEQFF
TRBV10-2	once	13	TRBJ2-1	-	TGCGCCAGCAGTGAGTCGACTTTCTATGAGCAGTTCTTC	CASSESTFYEQFF
TRBV9	-	13	TRBJ2-7	-	TGTGCCAGCAGCGTAGTAGGTGGCGACGAGCAGTACTTC	CASSVVGGDEQYF
TRBV12-3/TRBV12-4	-	17	TRBJ2-1	TRBD2	TGTGCCAGCAGTTTCCATGGGACTAGCGCTTTGTACAATGAGCAGTTCTTC	CASSFHGTSALYNEQFF
TRBV3-1	-	13	TRBJ2-1	-	TGTGCCAGCAGCCAAGGGGCACAGGGAGGGCAGTTCTTC	CASSQGAQGGQFF
TRBV5-1	-	14	TRBJ2-5	TRBD1	TGCGCCAGCAGCCAGGGACAGGGTTCGGAGACCCAGTACTTC	CASSQGQGSETQYF
TRBV20-1	-	15	TRBJ2-1	TRBD2	TGCAGTGCTAGACGGGAATGGGGGGGAGACAATGAGCAGTTCTTC	CSARREWGGDNEQFF
TRBV12-3/TRBV12-4	-	12	TRBJ1-3	-	TGTGCCAGCAGTTCCTATGGAAACACCATATATTTT	CASSSYGNTIYF
TRBV5-1	-	15	TRBJ1-1	-	TGCGCCAGCAGCTTGGGGAAGTTGTTGAACACTGAAGCTTTCTTT	CASSLGKLLNTEAFF
TRBV28	-	13	TRBJ2-7	-	TGTGCCAGCAGTACGATCCATTCCTACGAGCAGTACTTC	CASSTIHSYEQYF
TRBV10-3	-	15	TRBJ2-2	-	TGTGCCACCCATCCGGCGGGAACCAACACCGGGGAGCTGTTTTTT	CATHPAGTNTGELFF
TRBV5-6	-	16	TRBJ2-2	-	TGTGCCAGCAGCTGGGGGGCCGCCCCAAACACCGGGGAGCTGTTTTTT	CASSWGAAPNTGELFF
TRBV20-1	once	15	TRBJ2-5	TRBD1	TGCAGTGCTAGGCCTAGAACGACAGGGGTAGAGACCCAGTACTTC	CSARPRTTGVETQYF
TRBV10-3	-	14	TRBJ2-7	-	TGTGCCATCAGTGAGCAACAGTTCTCCTACGAGCAGTACTTC	CAISEQQFSYEQYF
TRBV27	-	16	TRBJ2-1	TRBD1	TGTGCCAGCAGTCAACCGGGACAGGGGAGGCCTAATGAGCAGTTCTTC	CASSQPGQGRPNEQFF
TRBV4-3	once	14	TRBJ1-1	-	TGCGCCAGCGGGGCCGCAGGGCTGAACACTGAAGCTTTCTTT	CASGAAGLNTEAFF
TRBV3-1	-	14	TRBJ1-1	-	TGTGCCAGCAGCCAAGATGAGTGGAGGACTGAAGCTTTCTTT	CASSQDEWRTEAFF
TRBV19	-	15	TRBJ2-6	-	TGTGCCAGTAGTTCGATTTTCTCTGGGGCCAACGTCCTGACTTTC	CASSSIFSGANVLTF
TRBV9	few	14	TRBJ1-1	-	TGTGCCAGCAGCGTAGGACAGCTAAACACTGAAGCTTTCTTT	CASSVGQLNTEAFF
TRBV20-1	-	14	TRBJ2-5	TRBD2	TGCAGTGCCCTTATTAGCGGGAGGAAAGAGACCCAGTACTTC	CSALISGRKETQYF
TRBV29-1	-	12	TRBJ1-1	-	TGCAGCGTTGAACGCAGGGCCACTGAAGCTTTCTTT	CSVERRATEAFF
TRBV4-1	-	15	TRBJ2-7	-	TGCGCCAGCAGCCAAGAGCCCCCAGGGTTTTACGAGCAGTACTTC	CASSQEPPGFYEQYF
TRBV6-2/TRBV6-3	-	15	TRBJ2-1	TRBD2	TGTGCCAGCAGAAGACTAGCGGGACACTACAATGAGCAGTTCTTC	CASRRLAGHYNEQFF
TRBV12-3/TRBV12-4	-	14	TRBJ1-3	-	TGTGCCAGCAGTTTGGGGGACGAAGGAAACACCATATATTTT	CASSLGDEGNTIYF
TRBV2	-	15	TRBJ2-1	TRBD1	TGTGCCAGCAGTGTTAGTTTCATGGGGACAGGGGGGCAGTTCTTC	CASSVSFMGTGGQFF
TRBV7-8	-	15	TRBJ1-6	-	TGTGCCAGCAGCTTAGTAGGGACTGAGGATTCACCCCTCCACTTT	CASSLVGTEDSPLHF
TRBV18	-	13	TRBJ1-5	-	TGTGCCAGCTCACGGCAGCACAATCAGCCCCAGCATTTT	CASSRQHNQPQHF
TRBV5-4	-	15	TRBJ2-5	TRBD1	TGTGCCAGCAGTAGGGACAGGGCGGATTCCGGGACCCAGTACTTC	CASSRDRADSGTQYF
TRBV28	-	14	TRBJ2-7	-	TGTGCCAGCAGTCCTCTGGAGGTATCCTACGAGCAGTACTTC	CASSPLEVSYEQYF
TRBV18	-	17	TRBJ2-2	TRBD2	TGTGCCAGCTCACCACGGGTCAGCGGGAGAAACCCCGGGGAGCTGTTTTTT	CASSPRVSGRNPGELFF
TRBV12-3/TRBV12-4	-	14	TRBJ1-5	TRBD1	TGTGCCAGCAGTCTCCGACAGGGGACTCAGCCCCAGCATTTT	CASSLRQGTQPQHF
TRBV12-5	-	17	TRBJ2-6	TRBD1	TGTGCTAGTGGTTTGGGACAGGGGGCTGGGGGGGCCAACGTCCTGACTTTC	CASGLGQGAGGANVLTF
TRBV5-1	-	14	TRBJ2-2	-	TGCGCCAGCAGCTTGGGACTAGATTCCGGGGAGCTGTTTTTT	CASSLGLDSGELFF
TRBV5-4	-	15	TRBJ2-1	TRBD2	TGTGCCAGCAGCTTGCGCGGGGGGGGCTACAATGAGCAGTTCTTC	CASSLRGGGYNEQFF
TRBV5-1	-	15	TRBJ2-6	-	TGCGCCAGCAGCGGGGGCGCTTCTGGGGCCAACGTCCTGACTTTC	CASSGGASGANVLTF
TRBV27	-	15	TRBJ2-2	-	TGTGCCAGCAGTTTATGGGGGGCAGACACCGGGGAGCTGTTTTTT	CASSLWGADTGELFF
TRBV27	-	15	TRBJ2-7	TRBD1	TGTGCCAGCAGATACAGGGGCAATTCTCCCTACGAGCAGTACTTC	CASRYRGNSPYEQYF
TRBV4-1	-	18	TRBJ2-1	TRBD2	TGCGCCAGCAGCCAAGGGTTAATAGCGGGAGCTCGTAGGAATGAGCGGTTCTTC	CASSQGLIAGARRNERFF
TRBV28	-	15	TRBJ1-4	TRBD1	TGTGCCAGCAATTCCGGGACAGGGTTAAGGGAAAAACTGTTTTTT	CASNSGTGLREKLFF
TRBV5-4	-	16	TRBJ2-1	-	TGTGCCAGCAGCCCGGGGGGCACGAGCTCCTACAATGAGCAGTTCTTC	CASSPGGTSSYNEQFF
TRBV6-1	once	16	TRBJ2-1	-	TGTGCCAGCAGTGAAGCGGCGGGGCTCTCCTACAATGAGCAGTTCTTC	CASSEAAGLSYNEQFF
TRBV15	-	15	TRBJ2-7	TRBD2	TGTGCCACCAGCAGACTAGCGGGAGGTGTGTTTGAGCAGTACTTC	CATSRLAGGVFEQYF
TRBV2	-	15	TRBJ2-3	TRBD2	TGTGCCAGCAAAACTGGCGGGGGGGCCGCAGATACGCAGTATTTT	CASKTGGGAADTQYF
TRBV20-1	-	19	TRBJ1-4	TRBD1	TGCAGTGCTAGAGGGTTGGGGACAGGGGGCTTGGCAACTAATGAAAAACTGTTTTTT	CSARGLGTGGLATNEKLFF
TRBV5-1	-	14	TRBJ2-7	TRBD1	TGCGCCAGCAGCTCCGAGACAGGGACCTACGAGCAGTACTTC	CASSSETGTYEQYF
TRBV29-1	-	15	TRBJ2-2	-	TGCAGCGGGTCGGTCGGACTCAGGAACACCGGGGAGCTGTTTTTT	CSGSVGLRNTGELFF
TRBV15	-	15	TRBJ1-4	-	TGTGCCACCAGCAGACAATGGGCCGGGGATGAAAAACTGTTTTTT	CATSRQWAGDEKLFF
TRBV25-1	-	15	TRBJ1-4	TRBD1	TGTGCCAGCAGTGATTCCAAGGGGACAGGGGAAAAACTGTTTTTT	CASSDSKGTGEKLFF
TRBV5-1	-	16	TRBJ2-2	TRBD2	TGCGCCAGCAGCATGGACGGGGGGGCCAATATCGGGGAGCTGTTTTTT	CASSMDGGANIGELFF